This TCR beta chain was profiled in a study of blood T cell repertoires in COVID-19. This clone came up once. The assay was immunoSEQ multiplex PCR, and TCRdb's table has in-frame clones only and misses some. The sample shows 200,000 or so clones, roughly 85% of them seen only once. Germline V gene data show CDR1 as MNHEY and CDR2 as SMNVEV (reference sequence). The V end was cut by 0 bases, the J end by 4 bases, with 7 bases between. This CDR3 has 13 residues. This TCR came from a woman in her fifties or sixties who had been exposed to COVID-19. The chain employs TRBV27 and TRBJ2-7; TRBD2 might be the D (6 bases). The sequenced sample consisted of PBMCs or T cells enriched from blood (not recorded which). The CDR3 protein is CASSLSSGYEQYF. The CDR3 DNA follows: TGTGCCAGCAGTTTATCGAGCGGGTACGAGCAGTACTTC.